This T cell receptor beta chain was obtained from a study of T cell changes during pregnancy in multiple sclerosis. Some clones are missing from TCRdb's copy, which holds only in-frame ones; the method was immunoSEQ multiplex PCR. This table holds around 40,000 clones, more than 85% found once. This sequence was found in a female donor in good health, enrolled as a control in a pregnancy study. The starting material was CD4+ T cells from peripheral blood mononuclear cells, obtained in the second trimester of pregnancy.

CDR3 amino acids: CASSYGRGGGYTF. CDR3 sequence (DNA): TGTGCCAGCAGTTACGGGCGGGGGGGTGGCTACACCTTC. The chain employs TRBV6-5 and TRBJ1-2; perhaps TRBD1 as D (5 bases). V lost 2 bases, J lost 7 bases, and 11 bases lay in between. CDR3 length: 13 residues. Per the germline V gene, CDR1 is MNHEY and CDR2 is SVGAGI.